The rows below give T cell receptor beta chains drawn from one sample of a study of vaccination and CD4 T cells after COVID-19. These receptors have no identified antigens. TCRdb independently ran MiXCR on the PCR reads; one entry per CDR3 protein. In the table there are 2,500 to 3,500 distinct CDR3 sequences, over 65% of which are singletons. The sequenced sample was CD4+ T cells from blood, cultured in vitro. The origin of the receptors is a human donor who had recovered from COVID-19. The CDR3 runs from the conserved cysteine through the conserved F or W.

TRBV6-2/TRBV6-3,TRBJ1-1,CASSLDSYTEAFF
TRBV19,TRBJ2-5,CASKRTVGAGYETQYF
TRBV19,TRBJ1-2,CASSGQGASGYTF
TRBV20-1,TRBJ1-1,CSARPGGPEAFF
TRBV7-9,TRBJ2-1,CASSLRAVSYNEQFF
TRBV5-4,TRBJ1-5,CASSRGQGDQPQHF
TRBV6-4,TRBJ1-6,CASRQTGGNSPLHF
TRBV21-1,TRBJ1-2,CASRPGRVSGYTF
TRBV28,TRBJ1-5,CASTEHSSNQPQHF
TRBV27,TRBJ1-6,CASSFGRQGIDYNSPLHF
TRBV5-5,TRBJ2-7,CASSSQGAEQYF
TRBV10-3,TRBJ1-1,CAILDRGRNEQYFGTRNEAFF
TRBV6-1,TRBJ1-2,CAVASAGTGTYGYTF
TRBV20-1,TRBJ1-2,CSALAGHGYTF
TRBV14,TRBJ1-1,CASSQDGIRYTGTEAFF
TRBV4-2,TRBJ2-2,CASSQDLGRGNTGELFF
TRBV20-1,TRBJ1-1,CSASQQGEAKGAFF
TRBV14,TRBJ2-2,CASSSVRDTGELFF
TRBV2,TRBJ1-2,CARGSRNGYTF
TRBV20-1,TRBJ1-2,CSARLTGTYGYTF
TRBV5-1,TRBJ2-2,CASSPWTGDTGELFF
TRBV7-2,TRBJ1-2,CASSLEGGGFDYTF
TRBV12-3/TRBV12-4,TRBJ1-6,CASSPQGGGSPLHF
TRBV20-1,TRBJ1-4,CSVAQGGEKLFF
TRBV19,TRBJ1-1,CASRFRAATEAFF
TRBV28,TRBJ1-3,CASSVQGAGGNTIYF